The text below deals with one T cell receptor (beta chain). Its antigen is still unknown. The data were obtained in a study of CD8 T cells in ankylosing spondylitis. Study conclusions and caveats: Earlier work had already found some motif variants in reactive arthritis synovial fluid and blood. The authors reported significant enrichment of disease-linked clones in matched ankylosing spondylitis synovial fluid. Among TCR beta sequences, a motif of under 10 highly homologous variants appeared characteristic of ankylosing spondylitis blood.

This CDR3 region has 15 residues. Germline assignment: CDR1 SGHNT and CDR2 YYREEE (reference sequence). Trimming left V 7 bases short and J 1 base short, with 14 bases between. The TCR beta libraries were generated through quantitative 5'-RACE incorporating molecular barcodes. One entry per CDR3 protein, called by TCRdb with MiXCR from the 5' RACE reads. The sample has almost 400,000 distinct CDR3 sequences, approximately 20% seen once. The TCR was taken from a male donor with ankylosing spondylitis. V gene TRBV5-4 combines with J gene TRBJ2-2; D is unclear. The sequencing sample was made of blood, either unsorted or a sorted T cell fraction (not recorded which). The CDR3 coding sequence is TGTGCCAGCCGCTCAGAGAGGCTGAACACCGGGGAGCTGTTTTTT. Its translation: CASRSERLNTGELFF.